These 22 T cell receptor beta chains came from one sample sequenced in a study of early T cells in non-severe SARS-CoV-2 infection (dated by TCRdb to about 2021). Library preparation was by 5' RACE. Sequencing relied on a NextSeq 500. The public reads were run again by TCRdb, first through fastp at Q25 and then through MiXCR, and only productive beta chains were kept. Each entry merges the rows of one CDR3 protein and shows their most common DNA and genes. The table for this sample lists 84,000 or so distinct CDR3 sequences; more than 13% of them were counted only once. Over 9.5% of the sample comes from the top ten. Sequencing was performed on whole blood. The receptors were gathered from an adult who was a healthcare worker with PCR-confirmed SARS-CoV-2 infection or an uninfected control (not recorded which).

The table lists this clonotype with a few counts. V gene TRBV7-2 combines with J gene TRBJ2-3; D gene ambiguous. This CDR3 is built from 17 residues. With 0 bases removed from V and 0 bases from J, the gap between germline ends came to 13 bases. CDR1 SGHTA and CDR2 FQGNSA come from the germline V gene. CDR3 sequence reads: CASSLAGRVTSTDTQYF. The CDR3 DNA follows: TGTGCCAGCAGCTTAGCTGGACGAGTCACTAGCACAGATACGCAGTATTTT. Supplemented by reference TRBV7-2 and TRBJ2-3, the full variable domain reads GAGVSQSPSNKVTEKGKDVELRCDPISGHTALYWYRQSLGQGLEFLIYFQGNSAPDKSGLPSDRFSAERTGGSVSTLTIQRTQQEDSAVYLCASSLAGRVTSTDTQYFGPGTRLTVL.

The chain recombines TRBV20-1 with TRBJ1-5; D is uncertain. The CDR3 totals 15 residues. Germline V gene lookup returns CDR1 DFQATT and CDR2 SNEGSKA (reference sequence). Trimming stripped 2 bases from V and 5 bases from J, with 16 bases between. CDR3 sequence: CSARWAGRADQPQHF. In nucleotides, the CDR3 is TGCAGTGCTAGATGGGCGGGTAGGGCCGATCAGCCCCAGCATTTT.

This chain connects TRBV7-8 to TRBJ2-3; 9 bases are shared with TRBD2. V dropped 4 bases and J dropped 2; count of bases not matched to a gene: 4. CDR1 SGHVS and CDR2 FQNEAQ come from the germline V gene. The CDR3 extends over 15 amino acids. CDR3 region: CASSSLAGLTDTQYF. The CDR3 DNA sequence: TGTGCCAGCAGCTCTCTAGCGGGGCTCACAGATACGCAGTATTTT. Full variable domain (missing parts from reference TRBV7-8 and TRBJ2-3): GAGVSQSPRYKVAKRGQDVALRCDPISGHVSLFWYQQALGQGPEFLTYFQNEAQLDKSGLPSDRFFAERPEGSVSTLKIQRTQQEDSAVYLCASSSLAGLTDTQYFGPGTRLTVL.

The rearrangement links TRBV28 to TRBJ2-1; 8 bases map to TRBD2. The trim removed 7 bases at V and 7 bases at J, leaving 9 bases unmatched. This CDR3 is built from 14 residues. The V gene's germline CDR1 is MDHEN and CDR2 SYDVKM. DNA of the CDR3: TGTGCCAGCACCCCGGGACTAGTCATGAATGAGCAGTTCTTC. Translated, it gives CASTPGLVMNEQFF.

In its sample, this clonotype was seen many times. The chain uses TRBV4-2 and TRBJ1-1; 8 bases are a match to TRBD1. V was clipped by 0 bases and J by 4 bases; unmatched bases: 10. CDR1 and CDR2 from the germline V gene are LGHNA and YNFKEQ. The CDR3 covers 17 residues. In DNA, the CDR3 is TGTGCCAGCAGCCAAGAAGGTGACAGGGGATTTGGCACTGAAGCTTTCTTT. This encodes CASSQEGDRGFGTEAFF.

This clonotype showed up many times. The V gene is TRBV29-1, the J gene TRBJ2-1, with D perhaps matching TRBD2 (7 bases). The V end was cut by 0 bases, the J end by 5 bases, with 14 bases between. Germline V lookup: CDR1 SQVTM, CDR2 ANQGSEA. This CDR3 has 15 residues. The DNA of the CDR3 is TGCAGCGTTGAAGACCCGGGGGGCGCGGACAATGAGCAGTTCTTC. Encoded protein: CSVEDPGGADNEQFF.

The chain combines TRBV19 with TRBJ2-3; D gene uncertain. The CDR3 extends over 14 amino acids. Germline V gene lookup returns CDR1 LNHDA and CDR2 SQIVND (reference sequence). V lost 3 bases and J 0 bases, leaving 7 bases between the germline ends. CDR3 in amino acids: CASSMFVSTDTQYF. The CDR3 DNA reads as TGTGCCAGTAGTATGTTCGTCAGCACAGATACGCAGTATTTT.

This clonotype was recorded at least ten times. The genes are TRBV5-4 and TRBJ2-3; D possibly matches TRBD1 or TRBD2 (6 bases each). The CDR3 loop spans 16 amino acids. V was trimmed by 0 bases and J by 2 bases, leaving 13 bases between them. Per the germline V gene, CDR1 is SGHNT and CDR2 is YYREEE (reference sequence). CDR3 DNA sequence: TGTGCCAGCAGCTTGGCAGGTCGGGGGCTCACAGATACGCAGTATTTT. This translates into CASSLAGRGLTDTQYF.

The chain is built from TRBV6-6 and TRBJ1-2; the match to TRBD1 covers 10 bases. With V trimmed by 2 bases and J by 5 bases, 2 bases remained unmatched. In germline, CDR1 is MNHNY, CDR2 SVGAGI (reference sequence). CDR3 size: 14 residues. CDR3 region: CASSYMGQGYGYTF. The CDR3 DNA reads as TGTGCCAGCAGTTACATGGGACAGGGGTATGGCTACACCTTC.

This clonotype was seen repeatedly, ten times or more. This chain joins TRBV21-1 and TRBJ1-4; TRBD1 is the table's D call and was not checked against the DNA. TRBV21-1 has pseudogene status. This CDR3 region has 15 residues. The CDR3 DNA sequence: TGTGCCAGCAGCAAAGAAGCAGGGTTGGGTGAAAAACTGTTTTTT. It encodes CASSKEAGLGEKLFF.

The CDR3 sequence is CASSYSSDRVYNEQFF. The CDR3 DNA is TGTGCCAGCAGTTACTCGTCCGACAGGGTCTACAATGAGCAGTTCTTC. The gene calls are TRBV6-5 and TRBJ2-1; the match to TRBD1 covers 7 bases. Germline V gene lookup returns CDR1 MNHEY and CDR2 SVGAGI. J lost 3 bases, V lost 0 bases, and 5 bases had no gene match. The CDR3 is made up of 16 amino acids.

This clonotype turned up a few times. The chain recombines TRBV21-1 with TRBJ2-1; no check of the table's D call, TRBD2, against the DNA was made. TRBV21-1 is listed as a pseudogene. There are 14 residues in the CDR3. This CDR3 reads CASSDGLADNEQFF. The CDR3 nucleotides are TGTGCCAGCAGCGACGGACTAGCGGACAATGAGCAGTTCTTC.

This clonotype has more than one count but fewer than ten. The chain joins TRBV11-2 to TRBJ2-7; 7 positions agree with TRBD1. Trimming took 5 bases from V and 2 from J; bases not matched to a gene: 6. The germline gives CDR1 SGHAT, CDR2 FQNNGV. The CDR3 covers 14 residues. Here the CDR3 reads CASSQDRAAYEQYF. The CDR3 nucleotides are TGTGCCAGCAGCCAAGACAGGGCGGCCTACGAGCAGTACTTC.

V and J are TRBV5-1 and TRBJ1-2, with 7 bases fitting TRBD1. CDR1 SGHRS and CDR2 YFSETQ come from the germline V gene. After removal of 2 bases from V and 4 bases from J, the junction contained 8 bases not matched to a gene. The CDR3 is made up of 15 amino acids. CDR3: CASSFATGTAYGYTF. CDR3 in DNA: TGCGCCAGCAGCTTTGCAACCGGGACAGCCTATGGCTACACCTTC.

This clonotype has just one count. The V call is TRBV30, the J call TRBJ1-6; 9 positions agree with TRBD1. The CDR3 is made up of 15 amino acids. From germline, CDR1 is GTSNPN and CDR2 SVGIG (reference sequence). Trimming took 4 bases from V and 5 from J; bases not matched to a gene: 6. CDR3 sequence (DNA): TGTGCCTGGACCAGGGACAGGGCGGATAATTCACCCCTCCACTTT. This sequence encodes CAWTRDRADNSPLHF.

This clonotype has at least ten counts. J is TRBJ2-1 and V is TRBV4-1; D unresolved. The V end was cut by 5 bases, the J end by 0 bases, with 17 bases between. The CDR3 is 17 amino acids. Per germline, CDR1 MGHRA and CDR2 YSYEKL. Here the CDR3 DNA reads TGCGCCAGCAGCTCGCCCCGACTGACCCGCTCCTACAATGAGCAGTTCTTC. Translated: CASSSPRLTRSYNEQFF.

The sample holds a few counts of this clonotype. V and J are TRBV20-1 and TRBJ2-5, with D possibly matching TRBD1 (6 bases). V was cut by 2 bases and J by 2 bases, with 12 bases left in between. CDR3 length equals 14 residues. From germline, CDR1 is DFQATT and CDR2 SNEGSKA (reference sequence). CDR3 amino acids: CSARTPGVQETQYF. The DNA for the CDR3 is TGCAGTGCTAGAACACCAGGGGTACAAGAGACCCAGTACTTC.

The chain links TRBV7-2 to TRBJ2-5; D not resolved. Germline-derived CDR1 and CDR2 are SGHTA and FQGNSA. CDR3 length: 14 amino acids. Trimming pared 2 bases from V and 1 base from J, leaving 8 bases between. CDR3 coding DNA: TGTGCCAGCAGCTTAATGGCCCGCCAAGAGACCCAGTACTTC. Amino acid sequence: CASSLMARQETQYF. Combining the CDR3 with reference TRBV7-2 and TRBJ2-5 gives the whole variable domain GAGVSQSPSNKVTEKGKDVELRCDPISGHTALYWYRQSLGQGLEFLIYFQGNSAPDKSGLPSDRFSAERTGGSVSTLTIQRTQQEDSAVYLCASSLMARQETQYFGPGTRLLVL.

The chain carries TRBV7-2 and TRBJ1-2, with D perhaps matching TRBD1 (5 bases). The V gene lost 1 base and the J gene lost 6 bases, with 6 bases spanning the gap. The germline gives CDR1 SGHTA, CDR2 FQGNSA. CDR3 length: 12 residues. Written as DNA, the CDR3 is TGTGCCAGCAGCTTAGTCAGGGATGGCTACACCTTC. Translated: CASSLVRDGYTF.

This clonotype was seen once. V and J are TRBV5-1 and TRBJ2-3; 11 bases align to TRBD2. Per the germline V gene, CDR1 is SGHRS and CDR2 is YFSETQ. J gave up 5 bases and V 2 bases, and 4 bases lay outside the gene matches. The CDR3 runs to 15 residues. CDR3 loop: CASSLRTSGGDTQYF. CDR3 coding DNA: TGCGCCAGCAGCTTACGAACTAGCGGGGGAGATACGCAGTATTTT.

This chain links TRBV28 with TRBJ1-2; TRBD1 is a possible D gene (5 bases). Germline V gene lookup returns CDR1 MDHEN and CDR2 SYDVKM. Deletions cut 2 bases from V and 5 bases from J, with 9 bases between. This CDR3 spans 13 amino acids. The CDR3 DNA reads as TGTGCCAGCAGTTTACTGGGGGGGTATGGCTACACCTTC. Translating it yields CASSLLGGYGYTF.

This clonotype has just a few counts. The J gene is TRBJ2-6, the V gene TRBV12-3 or TRBV12-4; 8 bases fit TRBD1. With V trimmed by 6 bases and J by 4 bases, 11 bases remained unmatched. The CDR3 is made up of 17 amino acids. The CDR3 bases are TGTGCCAGCAGCTCCGGACAGGGAATGTCCGGGGCCAACGTCCTGACTTTC. This gives the protein CASSSGQGMSGANVLTF.